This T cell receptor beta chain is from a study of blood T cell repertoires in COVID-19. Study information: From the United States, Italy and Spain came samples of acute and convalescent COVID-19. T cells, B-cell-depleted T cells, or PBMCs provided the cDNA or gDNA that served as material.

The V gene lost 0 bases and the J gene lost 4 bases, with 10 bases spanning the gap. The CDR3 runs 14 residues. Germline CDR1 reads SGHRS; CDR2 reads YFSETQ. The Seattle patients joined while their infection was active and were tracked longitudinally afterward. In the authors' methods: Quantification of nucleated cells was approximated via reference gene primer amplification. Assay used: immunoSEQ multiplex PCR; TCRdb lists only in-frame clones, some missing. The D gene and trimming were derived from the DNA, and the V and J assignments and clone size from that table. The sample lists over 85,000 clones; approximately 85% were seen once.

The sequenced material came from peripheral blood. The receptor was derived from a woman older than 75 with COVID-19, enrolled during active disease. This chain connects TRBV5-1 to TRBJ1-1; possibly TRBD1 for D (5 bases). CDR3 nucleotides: TGCGCCAGCAGCTTGGTGGAGGGGACCACTGAAGCTTTCTTT. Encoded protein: CASSLVEGTTEAFF.